Listed below are T cell receptor beta chains from one sample, sequenced in a study of blood T cell repertoires in COVID-19. TCRdb's copy holds only in-frame clones and misses some; the assay was immunoSEQ multiplex PCR. The table has approximately 68,000 clones, nearly 90% seen once. Source material: peripheral blood. Source of these receptors: a man between 65 and 85 years old with active or convalescent COVID-19. The CDR3 runs from the conserved cysteine through the conserved F or W. D genes are given only for firm matches. Part of the rows lack a size; the others show once, few, many or a class for expanded clones.

CDR3 length	V gene	J gene	D gene	clone size	CDR3 DNA	CDR3 protein
15	TRBV30	TRBJ2-7	TRBD2	-	TGTGCCTGGAGTCGTGGACTAGCGGCCTCCTACGAGCAGTACTTC	CAWSRGLAASYEQYF
14	TRBV11-2	TRBJ2-1	TRBD2	-	TGTGCCAGCAGCCCACTAGCGGACTACAATGAGCAGTTCTTC	CASSPLADYNEQFF
13	TRBV29-1	TRBJ1-1	TRBD1	-	TGCAGCTCTCTCGGACAGGGAGACACTGAAGCTTTCTTT	CSSLGQGDTEAFF
14	TRBV28	TRBJ2-1	-	once	TGTGCCAGCAGTTTTGGGGGGACAGTCAATGAGCAGTTCTTC	CASSFGGTVNEQFF
15	TRBV7-2	TRBJ2-7	-	-	TGTGCCAGCAGTCCGCACAGGAGTCATCCCTACGAGCAGTACTTC	CASSPHRSHPYEQYF
16	TRBV9	TRBJ2-7	-	-	TGTGCCAGCAGCGCCTCGGGACATTCTCAAATAGGCGAGCAGTACTTC	CASSASGHSQIGEQYF
16	TRBV10-2	TRBJ2-5	-	once	TGCGCCAGCAGTGAAATGCGGGCGGGGATGAGAGAGACCCAGTACTTC	CASSEMRAGMRETQYF
14	TRBV7-9	TRBJ1-4	-	-	TGTGCCAGCAGCTTCGGGGCAACTAATGAAAAACTGTTTTTT	CASSFGATNEKLFF
16	TRBV7-2	TRBJ1-2	TRBD1	-	TGTGCCAGCAGCCCCGGAGTCGGGACAGGGACCTATGGCTACACCTTC	CASSPGVGTGTYGYTF
15	TRBV7-8	TRBJ2-2	-	-	TGTGCCAGCACCCGGGAGCGTTTGAACACCGGGGAGCTGTTTTTT	CASTRERLNTGELFF
13	TRBV11-2	TRBJ1-2	-	-	TGTGCCAGCAGCCCTGGAGGGGAATATGGCTACACCTTC	CASSPGGEYGYTF
15	TRBV19	TRBJ2-2	TRBD1	-	TGTGCCAGTAGTATAGGGGGACAGTACACCGGGGAGCTGTTTTTT	CASSIGGQYTGELFF
14	TRBV5-6	TRBJ1-6	-	-	TGTGCCAGCAGCTTGGACCAGGGCAATTCACCCCTCCACTTT	CASSLDQGNSPLHF
16	TRBV7-6	TRBJ2-3	TRBD2	-	TGTGCCAGCAGCTTGGGTAGCGGGAGGGCGGAAGATACGCAGTATTTT	CASSLGSGRAEDTQYF
14	TRBV5-1	TRBJ2-7	-	-	TGCGCCACCGGACAGACCGGGATCCAGGGCGAGCAGTACTTC	CATGQTGIQGEQYF
15	TRBV3-1/TRBV3-2	TRBJ2-7	TRBD2	-	TGTGCCAGCAGCCAAGTATTCGGGGGGGCCGGCGAGCAGTACTTC	CASSQVFGGAGEQYF
16	TRBV29-1	TRBJ1-2	-	once	TGCAGCGTTCCATCGGGGCAGGGGATCCGGGGCTATGGCTACACCTTC	CSVPSGQGIRGYGYTF
13	TRBV18	TRBJ1-4	-	-	TGTGCCAGCTCACCAGGGGCGGATGAAAAACTGTTTTTT	CASSPGADEKLFF
18	TRBV10-1	TRBJ2-1	TRBD2	-	TGCGCCGGCTACCCTAGCGGGTGGCGCAAGAGCTCCTACAATGAGCAGTTCTTC	CAGYPSGWRKSSYNEQFF
16	TRBV7-8	TRBJ2-2	-	-	TGTGCCAGCAGCCGAGCCGGGATTCCGTCGACCGGGGAGCTGTTTTTT	CASSRAGIPSTGELFF
15	TRBV19	TRBJ2-3	-	-	TGTGCCAGTACCAAGGGAGCGGGCTACACAGATACGCAGTATTTT	CASTKGAGYTDTQYF
15	TRBV7-9	TRBJ2-1	-	once	TGTGCCAGCAGCTTAGTCGGGAGCACCTACAATGAGCAGTTCTTC	CASSLVGSTYNEQFF
14	TRBV5-1	TRBJ1-3	-	-	TGCGCCAGCAGCCCCCAACTCTCTGGAAACACCATATATTTT	CASSPQLSGNTIYF
14	TRBV29-1	TRBJ2-2	TRBD2	-	TGCAGCGTTTCGACTAGCGGGTACACCGGGGAGCTGTTTTTT	CSVSTSGYTGELFF
12	TRBV30	TRBJ2-5	-	-	TGTGCCTGGAGTATCGGGGGAGAGACCCAGTACTTC	CAWSIGGETQYF
11	TRBV24-1	TRBJ2-1	-	-	TGTGCCACCAGTGAGCGAAATGAGCAGTTCTTC	CATSERNEQFF
17	TRBV28	TRBJ2-7	TRBD2	-	TGTGCCAGCAGTTTGTTAGCGGGAGGGGGTTTCTCCTACGAGCAGTACTTC	CASSLLAGGGFSYEQYF
14	TRBV5-1	TRBJ2-1	TRBD1	-	TGCGCCAGCAGCCGGGACAGGCGAGACAATGAGCAGTTCTTC	CASSRDRRDNEQFF
13	TRBV12-3/TRBV12-4	TRBJ2-7	TRBD1	-	TGTGCCAGCAGGGGACAGGGGACCTACGAGCAGTACTTC	CASRGQGTYEQYF